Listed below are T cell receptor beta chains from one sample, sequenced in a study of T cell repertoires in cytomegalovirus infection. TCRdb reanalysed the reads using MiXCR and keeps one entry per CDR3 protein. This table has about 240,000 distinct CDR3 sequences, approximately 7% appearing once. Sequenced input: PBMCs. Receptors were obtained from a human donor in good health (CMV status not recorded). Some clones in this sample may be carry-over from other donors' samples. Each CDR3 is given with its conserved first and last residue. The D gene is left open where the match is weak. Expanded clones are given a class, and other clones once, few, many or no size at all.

CDR3 protein: CASTTWTGVDTQYF; CDR3 DNA: TGTGCCAGCACGACCTGGACAGGGGTAGATACGCAGTATTTT; J gene: TRBJ2-3; D gene: TRBD1; V gene: TRBV28; clone size: many
CDR3 protein: CSARDWSLNIQYF; CDR3 DNA: TGCAGTGCTAGAGATTGGTCCCTTAACATTCAGTACTTC; J gene: TRBJ2-4; D gene: .; V gene: TRBV20-1; clone size: .
CDR3 protein: CASSLALLAGELNEQFF; CDR3 DNA: TGTGCCAGCAGCCTTGCCTTACTAGCGGGGGAGTTGAATGAGCAGTTCTTC; J gene: TRBJ2-1; D gene: TRBD2; V gene: TRBV7-2; clone size: many
CDR3 protein: CASRQDRGLNTGELFF; CDR3 DNA: TGTGCCAGCAGACAGGACAGGGGGCTGAACACCGGGGAGCTGTTTTTT; J gene: TRBJ2-2; D gene: TRBD1; V gene: TRBV6-2/TRBV6-3; clone size: many
CDR3 protein: CASSRGQGSYEQYF; CDR3 DNA: TGCGCCAGCAGCCGGGGACAGGGTTCCTACGAGCAGTACTTC; J gene: TRBJ2-7; D gene: TRBD1; V gene: TRBV5-1; clone size: few
CDR3 protein: CASSFSSGGAGETQYF; CDR3 DNA: TGTGCCAGCAGCTTCAGTAGCGGGGGGGCGGGAGAGACCCAGTACTTC; J gene: TRBJ2-5; D gene: TRBD2; V gene: TRBV7-6; clone size: many
CDR3 protein: CASSSRRQGLSYEQYF; CDR3 DNA: TGTGCCAGCAGCTCCCGGAGACAGGGACTCTCCTACGAGCAGTACTTC; J gene: TRBJ2-7; D gene: .; V gene: TRBV11-2; clone size: many
CDR3 protein: CSALPDRVDYGYTF; CDR3 DNA: TGCAGTGCCCTCCCGGACAGGGTGGACTATGGCTACACCTTC; J gene: TRBJ1-2; D gene: TRBD1; V gene: TRBV20-1; clone size: .
CDR3 protein: CSARGQGGDEQFF; CDR3 DNA: TGCAGTGCTAGAGGACAGGGGGGCGATGAGCAGTTCTTC; J gene: TRBJ2-1; D gene: TRBD1; V gene: TRBV20-1; clone size: many
CDR3 protein: CASSREAGAAYEQYF; CDR3 DNA: TGTGCCAGCAGCCGCGAAGCGGGGGCCGCCTACGAGCAGTACTTC; J gene: TRBJ2-7; D gene: TRBD2; V gene: TRBV7-2; clone size: many
CDR3 protein: CASSLALGGTDTQYF; CDR3 DNA: TGTGCCAGCAGCTTAGCGCTCGGTGGCACAGATACGCAGTATTTT; J gene: TRBJ2-3; D gene: .; V gene: TRBV7-2; clone size: many
CDR3 protein: CASSPDRGRGQPQHF; CDR3 DNA: TGTGCCAGCAGCCCGGACAGGGGGCGAGGACAGCCCCAGCATTTT; J gene: TRBJ1-5; D gene: TRBD1; V gene: TRBV7-2; clone size: many
CDR3 protein: CASSFSTGTYGRAEAFF; CDR3 DNA: TGTGCCAGCAGCTTCTCAACTGGGACATACGGGAGAGCTGAAGCTTTCTTT; J gene: TRBJ1-1; D gene: .; V gene: TRBV7-2; clone size: many
CDR3 protein: CSAGTMGTGELFF; CDR3 DNA: TGCAGCGCTGGGACAATGGGGACCGGGGAGCTGTTTTTT; J gene: TRBJ2-2; D gene: .; V gene: TRBV29-1; clone size: many
CDR3 protein: CASSFSPSQETQYF; CDR3 DNA: TGTGCCAGCAGCTTTTCCCCCAGTCAAGAGACCCAGTACTTC; J gene: TRBJ2-5; D gene: .; V gene: TRBV5-6; clone size: few
CDR3 protein: CSASETQYF; CDR3 DNA: TGCAGTGCTAGTGAGACCCAGTACTTC; J gene: TRBJ2-5; D gene: .; V gene: TRBV20-1; clone size: .
CDR3 protein: CSVDDGGSTEAFF; CDR3 DNA: TGCAGCGTTGATGACGGGGGGAGCACTGAAGCTTTCTTT; J gene: TRBJ1-1; D gene: .; V gene: TRBV29-1; clone size: .
CDR3 protein: CASSPVEGVGWEQYF; CDR3 DNA: TGTGCCAGCAGCCCGGTTGAAGGCGTTGGTTGGGAGCAGTACTTC; J gene: TRBJ2-7; D gene: .; V gene: TRBV7-2; clone size: many
CDR3 protein: CAISESGGSPPEQYF; CDR3 DNA: TGTGCCATCAGTGAGTCGGGGGGCTCTCCACCCGAGCAGTACTTC; J gene: TRBJ2-7; D gene: .; V gene: TRBV10-3; clone size: many